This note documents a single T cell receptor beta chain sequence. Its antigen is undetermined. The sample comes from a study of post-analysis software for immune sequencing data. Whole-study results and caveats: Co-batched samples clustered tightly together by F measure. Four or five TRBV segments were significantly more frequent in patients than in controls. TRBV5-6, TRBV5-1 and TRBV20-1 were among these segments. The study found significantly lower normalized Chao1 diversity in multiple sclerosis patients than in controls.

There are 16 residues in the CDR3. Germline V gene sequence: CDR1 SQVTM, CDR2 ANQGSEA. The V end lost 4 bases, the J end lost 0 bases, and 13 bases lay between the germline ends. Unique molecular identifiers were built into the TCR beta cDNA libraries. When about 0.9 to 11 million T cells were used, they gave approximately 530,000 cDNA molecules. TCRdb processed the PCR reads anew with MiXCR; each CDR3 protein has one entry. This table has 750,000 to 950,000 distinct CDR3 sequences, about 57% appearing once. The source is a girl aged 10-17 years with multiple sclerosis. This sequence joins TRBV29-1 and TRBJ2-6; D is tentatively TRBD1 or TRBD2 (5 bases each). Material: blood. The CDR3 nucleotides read TGCAGCGTTGTCCGGGACGACAACTCTGGGGCCAACGTCCTGACTTTC. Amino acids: CSVVRDDNSGANVLTF.